One sample yielded the 26 T cell receptor beta chains listed below, sequenced in a study of T cell repertoires in cytomegalovirus infection. TCRdb reprocessed the reads with MiXCR, giving one entry per CDR3 protein. The sample has 600,000 to 700,000 distinct CDR3 sequences, around 35% seen once. These receptors' targets are unknown. This material consisted of cultured PBMCs, taken from culture after CMV antigen stimulation. Receptors originate from a human donor in good health (CMV status not recorded). Some clones in this sample may be carry-over from other donors' samples.

This clonotype was seen only a few times. The rearrangement uses TRBV28 and TRBJ2-5; D gene uncertain. CDR3 length: 15 residues. The V end lost 4 bases, the J end lost 0 bases, and 12 bases lay between the germline ends. The germline V gene has CDR1 MDHEN and CDR2 SYDVKM. In DNA, the CDR3 is TGTGCCAGCAGTTCTCCGGTGGGGTACCAAGAGACCCAGTACTTC. This codes for CASSSPVGYQETQYF.

This sequence joins TRBV6-5 and TRBJ1-1, with D unclear. The germline V and J ends were trimmed by 6 bases and 6 bases, with 14 bases remaining between them. This CDR3 contains 13 residues. Germline lookup yields CDR1 MNHEY and CDR2 SVGAGI. CDR3 protein: CASSRGPRAEAFF. The CDR3 coding sequence is TGTGCCAGCAGCCGCGGGCCCCGCGCTGAAGCTTTCTTT.

The V and J genes are TRBV20-1 and TRBJ2-7; D ambiguous. The germline V gene has CDR1 DFQATT and CDR2 SNEGSKA (reference sequence). This CDR3 comprises 14 residues. With 1 base removed from V and 6 bases from J, the gap between germline ends came to 16 bases. The CDR3 here is CSARAPDLGSEQYF. The CDR3, as DNA: TGCAGTGCTAGAGCCCCGGACCTTGGCTCCGAGCAGTACTTC.

This clonotype was counted a few times. The rearrangement joins TRBV6-2 or TRBV6-3 to TRBJ2-3; D is undetermined. The CDR3 contains 12 residues. Germline V CDR1 and CDR2: MNHEY, SVGEGT. The V gene lost 5 bases and the J gene lost 5 bases, with 8 bases spanning the gap. CDR3 nucleotides: TGTGCCAGCAGTCGAGACCGAGATACGCAGTATTTT. Its protein is CASSRDRDTQYF.

This chain uses TRBV24-1 with TRBJ2-2; a possible D gene is TRBD2 (6 bases). Germline V CDR1 and CDR2: KGHDR, SFDVKD. This CDR3 comprises 13 residues. V lost 7 bases and J 6 bases, leaving 11 bases between the germline ends. This CDR3 reads CATRGDSAGELFF. CDR3 bases: TGTGCCACCAGGGGGGACTCGGCCGGGGAGCTGTTTTTT.

The rearrangement links TRBV18 to TRBJ1-6; D is uncertain. V was trimmed by 0 bases and J by 9 bases, leaving 12 bases between them. The CDR3 spans 15 residues. In germline, CDR1 is KGHSH, CDR2 LQKENI. This CDR3 is CASSPPGAQVSPLHF. The CDR3 coding sequence is TGTGCCAGCTCACCACCGGGCGCCCAGGTTTCACCCCTCCACTTT.

This clonotype showed up just a few times. The chain couples TRBV7-8 to TRBJ2-7; D is uncertain. There are 12 residues in the CDR3. Trimming pared 6 bases from V and 5 bases from J, leaving 11 bases between. Per germline, CDR1 SGHVS and CDR2 FQNEAQ. CDR3 protein: CASSKGLHEQYF. The CDR3 DNA follows: TGTGCCAGCAGTAAGGGTTTACACGAGCAGTACTTC. The full variable domain, with the rest looked up from reference TRBV7-8 and TRBJ2-7, is GAGVSQSPRYKVAKRGQDVALRCDPISGHVSLFWYQQALGQGPEFLTYFQNEAQLDKSGLPSDRFFAERPEGSVSTLKIQRTQQEDSAVYLCASSKGLHEQYFGPGTRLTVT.

This rearrangement joins TRBV20-1 to TRBJ2-3; D possibly corresponds to TRBD1 (6 bases). CDR3 size: 14 residues. Deletions cut 4 bases from V and 1 base from J, with 12 bases between. Per germline, CDR1 DFQATT and CDR2 SNEGSKA (reference sequence). CDR3 in amino acids: CSAKGVAGTDTQYF. The CDR3 nucleotides are TGCAGTGCTAAGGGGGTGGCGGGCACAGATACGCAGTATTTT.

This clonotype showed up just once. The rearrangement uses TRBV2 and TRBJ1-5; D is uncertain. The CDR3 is 13 amino acids. Germline lookup yields CDR1 SNHLY and CDR2 FYNNEI. V was trimmed by 7 bases and J by 0 bases, leaving 7 bases between them. The CDR3: CASTVYSNQPQHF. In DNA, the CDR3 is TGTGCCAGCACGGTGTATAGCAATCAGCCCCAGCATTTT.

The chain has TRBV9 and TRBJ1-3; TRBD1 matches 9 bases. Unmatched junction bases numbered 9, after V lost 4 bases and J lost 7 bases. The CDR3 spans 15 residues. Looked up from germline, CDR1 is SGDLS and CDR2 is YYNGEE. The CDR3 region has the DNA TGTGCCAGCAGCCAGAGTGCGGGACAGGGCAACACCATATATTTT. Protein sequence: CASSQSAGQGNTIYF.

The chain combines TRBV11-2 with TRBJ2-1; 14 bases are a match to TRBD2. Per germline, CDR1 SGHAT and CDR2 FQNNGV. This CDR3 is built from 14 residues. V lost 5 bases, J lost 15 bases, and 9 bases stayed unmatched. The DNA for the CDR3 is TGTGCCAGCAGCCAGAGACTAGCGGGAGGGGTGTTGTTCTTC. Translation gives CASSQRLAGGVLFF.

The rearrangement links TRBV4-1 to TRBJ2-1, with D possibly matching TRBD2 (6 bases). V lost 8 bases and J lost 8, with 22 bases in between. Germline V gives CDR1 MGHRA, CDR2 YSYEKL. CDR3 length: 15 residues. The CDR3 is CASGRTGKRVDEQFF. In DNA, the CDR3 is TGCGCCAGCGGGAGGACTGGGAAACGAGTCGATGAGCAGTTCTTC.

This clonotype has only a few counts. V and J are TRBV6-1 and TRBJ1-2; D gene unclear. Trimming stripped 5 bases from V and 7 bases from J, with 32 bases between. The germline gives CDR1 MNHNS, CDR2 SASEGT. The CDR3 sequence is 19 residues long. The CDR3 nucleotides read TGTGCCAGCAGTTTCCTTCTTGTCGACGGTCTTTCAAGTCATGCTGGCTACACCTTC. It codes for CASSFLLVDGLSSHAGYTF.

This clonotype was detected a few times. This rearrangement joins TRBV11-2 to TRBJ2-2, with D uncertain. V lost 5 bases and J lost 6, with 25 bases in between. CDR1 and CDR2 (germline): SGHAT, FQNNGV. The CDR3 has 18 residues. For the CDR3, the DNA is TGTGCCAGCAGCCCGGACGTATATACCGGCGAATATTCCGGGGAGCTGTTTTTT. It specifies CASSPDVYTGEYSGELFF.

This clonotype was counted between two and nine times. The CDR3 here is CASSEGPWTGLGYGYTF. CDR3 bases: TGTGCCAGCAGTGAAGGCCCCTGGACAGGGTTAGGCTATGGCTACACCTTC. The chain links TRBV2 to TRBJ1-2, with 8 bases lining up with TRBD1. The germline V gene has CDR1 SNHLY and CDR2 FYNNEI. The V segment lost 1 base and the J segment 4 bases; nucleotides outside the gene matches: 11. The CDR3 runs 17 residues.

This clonotype was detected a few times. The chain has TRBV5-4 and TRBJ2-1, with 8 bases lining up with TRBD2. Germline V gene data show CDR1 as SGHNT and CDR2 as YYREEE (reference sequence). Unmatched junction bases numbered 6, after V lost 3 bases and J lost 7 bases. CDR3 size: 14 residues. CDR3: CASSSPGGVNEQFF. DNA of the CDR3: TGTGCCAGCAGCTCCCCGGGGGGGGTGAATGAGCAGTTCTTC.

The sample holds a few counts of this clonotype. This chain connects TRBV6-1 to TRBJ2-7; 11 nucleotides agree with TRBD1. The CDR3 is made up of 14 amino acids. Germline lookup yields CDR1 MNHNS and CDR2 SASEGT. Unmatched junction bases numbered 6, after V lost 8 bases and J lost 3 bases. CDR3 DNA sequence: TGTGCCAGCGCCAGGGGACAGGGGGGCTACGAGCAGTACTTC. This translates into CASARGQGGYEQYF.

The rearrangement uses TRBV2 and TRBJ2-5, with D maybe TRBD1 (6 bases). The V gene lost 6 bases and the J gene lost 0 bases, with 8 bases spanning the gap. CDR1 and CDR2 (germline): SNHLY, FYNNEI. This CDR3 spans 13 amino acids. The CDR3 sequence: CASSTGNQETQYF. The CDR3 DNA reads TGTGCCAGCAGCACAGGGAACCAAGAGACCCAGTACTTC.

V and J are TRBV28 and TRBJ2-1, with no clear D. The CDR3 is 15 amino acids. V shed 0 bases and J shed 0 bases, with 6 bases lying between them. From germline, CDR1 is MDHEN and CDR2 SYDVKM. The CDR3 reads CASSLWSSSYNEQFF. The CDR3 region has the DNA TGTGCCAGCAGTTTATGGTCGAGCTCCTACAATGAGCAGTTCTTC.

The chain has TRBV7-2 and TRBJ1-1, with D perhaps matching TRBD1 (5 bases). V was cut by 5 bases and J by 10 bases, with 17 bases left in between. Germline CDR1 and CDR2: SGHTA and FQGNSA. The CDR3 covers 13 residues. The CDR3: CASSARRGTTAFF. In nucleotides, the CDR3 is TGTGCCAGCAGCGCTAGGAGGGGCACCACAGCTTTCTTT.

The V call is TRBV11-2, the J call TRBJ2-1; 7 positions match TRBD2. CDR1 is SGHAT, CDR2 FQNNGV, per germline. The CDR3 is 16 amino acids. V shed 1 base and J 7 bases; nucleotides not matched to a gene: 10. The CDR3 DNA sequence: TGTGCCAGCAGCTTAGGCCCCTGGGCGGGAGAGAATGAGCAGTTCTTC. Protein sequence: CASSLGPWAGENEQFF. Filled out from reference TRBV11-2 and TRBJ2-1, the complete variable domain reads EAGVAQSPRYKIIEKRQSVAFWCNPISGHATLYWYQQILGQGPKLLIQFQNNGVVDDSQLPKDRFSAERLKGVDSTLKIQPAKLEDSAVYLCASSLGPWAGENEQFFGPGTRLTVL.

This clonotype was picked up many times. This rearrangement joins TRBV7-9 to TRBJ1-1; unclear D gene. The CDR3 is 13 amino acids. The germline V and J ends were trimmed by 1 base and 5 bases, with 8 bases remaining between them. The germline V gene has CDR1 SEHNR and CDR2 FQNEAQ (reference sequence). The CDR3, as DNA: TGTGCCAGCAGCTTAGGGTCCCGGACTGAAGCTTTCTTT. It specifies CASSLGSRTEAFF.

This clonotype appeared a few times. The chain employs TRBV12-3 or TRBV12-4 and TRBJ2-3; TRBD2 matches at 13 bases. V lost 6 bases and J lost 0; bases outside the gene matches: 6. There are 17 residues in the CDR3. The CDR3 DNA follows: TGTGCCAGCAGCTGGACTAGCGGGGGACTTAGCACAGATACGCAGTATTTT. Amino acid sequence: CASSWTSGGLSTDTQYF.

The chain combines TRBV27 with TRBJ1-2; TRBD1 agrees at 7 bases. V shed 8 bases, J shed 0 bases, and the junction held 3 bases outside the gene matches. Germline loops: CDR1 MNHEY, CDR2 SMNVEV (reference sequence). The CDR3 is 13 amino acids. This CDR3 is CASVTGTNYGYTF. DNA of the CDR3: TGTGCCAGCGTGACAGGGACTAACTATGGCTACACCTTC.

This clonotype turned up a few times. J is TRBJ1-2 and V is TRBV7-9; weak D call: TRBD1 (6 bases). V lost 0 bases to trimming and J lost 8 bases, with 13 bases between them. Germline values: CDR1 SEHNR, CDR2 FQNEAQ (reference sequence). There are 14 residues in the CDR3. The CDR3 DNA reads as TGTGCCAGCAGCTTAGCGGGGGCATTTGTGGGCTACACCTTC. Residues: CASSLAGAFVGYTF.

This chain connects TRBV29-1 to TRBJ2-3, with D unresolved. Trimming removed 2 bases from V and 2 bases from J, with 8 bases in between. Germline loops: CDR1 SQVTM, CDR2 ANQGSEA. CDR3 length: 13 amino acids. CDR3 amino acids: CSVEQIDTDTQYF. The CDR3, as DNA: TGCAGCGTTGAACAAATAGACACAGATACGCAGTATTTT.